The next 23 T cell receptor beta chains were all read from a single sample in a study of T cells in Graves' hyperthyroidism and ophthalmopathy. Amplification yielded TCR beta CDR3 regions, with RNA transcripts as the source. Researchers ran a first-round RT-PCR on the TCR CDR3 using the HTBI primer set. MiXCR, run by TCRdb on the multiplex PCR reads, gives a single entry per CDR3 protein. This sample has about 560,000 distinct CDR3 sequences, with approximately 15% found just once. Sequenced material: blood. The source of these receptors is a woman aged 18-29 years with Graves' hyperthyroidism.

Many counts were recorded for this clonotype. The CDR3 loop is CASSEWVGDTEAFF. CDR3 DNA: TGTGCCAGCAGTGAATGGGTAGGGGACACTGAAGCTTTCTTT. The chain links TRBV2 to TRBJ1-1, with D tentatively TRBD1 (5 bases). The germline V gene has CDR1 SNHLY and CDR2 FYNNEI. The V end was cut by 2 bases, the J end by 3 bases, with 10 bases between. This CDR3 is built from 14 residues.

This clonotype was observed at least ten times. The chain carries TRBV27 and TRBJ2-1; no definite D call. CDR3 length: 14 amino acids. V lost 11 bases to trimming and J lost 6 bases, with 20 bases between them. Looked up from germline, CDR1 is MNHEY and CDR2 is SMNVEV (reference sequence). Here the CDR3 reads CASMWVAGSNEQFF. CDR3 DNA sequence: TGTGCCTCTATGTGGGTCGCAGGATCCAATGAGCAGTTCTTC.

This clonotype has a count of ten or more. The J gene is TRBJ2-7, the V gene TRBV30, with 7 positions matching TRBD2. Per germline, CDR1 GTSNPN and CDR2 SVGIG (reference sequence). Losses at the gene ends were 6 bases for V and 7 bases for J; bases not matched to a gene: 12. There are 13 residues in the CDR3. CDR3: CACNRHSGGEQYF. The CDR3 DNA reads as TGTGCCTGTAATCGACACTCGGGGGGAGAGCAGTACTTC.

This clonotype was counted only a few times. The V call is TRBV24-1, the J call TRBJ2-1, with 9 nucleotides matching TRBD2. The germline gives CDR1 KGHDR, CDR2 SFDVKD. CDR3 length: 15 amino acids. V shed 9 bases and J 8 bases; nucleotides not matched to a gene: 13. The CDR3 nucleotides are TGTGCCACCGCGACGCCGCGGGGGGGCGGGGATGAGCAGTTCTTC. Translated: CATATPRGGGDEQFF.

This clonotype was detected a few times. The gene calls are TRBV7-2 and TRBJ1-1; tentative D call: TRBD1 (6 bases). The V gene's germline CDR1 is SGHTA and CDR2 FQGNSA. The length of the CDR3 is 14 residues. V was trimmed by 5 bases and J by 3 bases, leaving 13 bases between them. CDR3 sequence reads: CASSPTGRHTEAFF. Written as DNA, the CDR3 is TGTGCCAGCAGCCCAACAGGGCGGCACACTGAAGCTTTCTTT.

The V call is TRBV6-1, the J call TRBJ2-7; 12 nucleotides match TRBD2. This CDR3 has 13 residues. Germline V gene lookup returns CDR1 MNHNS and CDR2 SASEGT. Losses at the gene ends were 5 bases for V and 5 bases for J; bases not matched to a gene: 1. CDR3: CASSRTSGDEQYF. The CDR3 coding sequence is TGTGCCAGCAGTCGGACTAGCGGGGACGAGCAGTACTTC.

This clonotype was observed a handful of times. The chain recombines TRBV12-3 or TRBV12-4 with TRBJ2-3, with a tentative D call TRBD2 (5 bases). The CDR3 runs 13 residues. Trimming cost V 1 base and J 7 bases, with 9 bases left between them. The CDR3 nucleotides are TGTGCCAGCAGTTTAGACCGGAGGAATACGCAGTATTTT. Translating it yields CASSLDRRNTQYF.

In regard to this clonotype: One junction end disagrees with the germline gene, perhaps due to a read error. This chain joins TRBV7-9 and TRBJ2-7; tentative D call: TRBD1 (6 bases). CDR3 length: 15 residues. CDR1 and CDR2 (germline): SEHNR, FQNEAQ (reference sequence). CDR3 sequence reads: CASSLGTAGSYERYF. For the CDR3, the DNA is TGTGCCAGCAGCTTAGGGACAGCCGGATCCTACGAGCGGTACTTC.

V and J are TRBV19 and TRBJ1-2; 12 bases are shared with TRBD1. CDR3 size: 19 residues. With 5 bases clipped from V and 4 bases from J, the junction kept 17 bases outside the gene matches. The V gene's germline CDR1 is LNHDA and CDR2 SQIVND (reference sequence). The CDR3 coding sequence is TGTGCCAGTAGTTTCACGGCGCCGGGACAGGGGGCGCGAAGCTATGGCTACACCTTC. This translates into CASSFTAPGQGARSYGYTF.

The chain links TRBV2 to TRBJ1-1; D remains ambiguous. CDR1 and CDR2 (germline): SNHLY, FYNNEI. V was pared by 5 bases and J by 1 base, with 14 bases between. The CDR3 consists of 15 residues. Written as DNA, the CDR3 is TGTGCCAGCAGTTACTCGGCCAGGCCGAACACTGAAGCTTTCTTT. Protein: CASSYSARPNTEAFF.

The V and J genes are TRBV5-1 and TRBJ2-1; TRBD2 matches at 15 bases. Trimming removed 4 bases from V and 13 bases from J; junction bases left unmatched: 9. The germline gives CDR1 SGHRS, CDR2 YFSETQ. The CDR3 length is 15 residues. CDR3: CASSLPQGLAGGQFF. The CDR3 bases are TGCGCCAGCAGCCTACCCCAGGGACTAGCGGGAGGACAGTTCTTC. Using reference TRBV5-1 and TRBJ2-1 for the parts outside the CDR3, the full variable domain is KAGVTQTPRYLIKTRGQQVTLSCSPISGHRSVSWYQQTPGQGLQFLFEYFSETQRNKGNFPGRFSGRQFSNSRSEMNVSTLELGDSALYLCASSLPQGLAGGQFFGPGTRLTVL.

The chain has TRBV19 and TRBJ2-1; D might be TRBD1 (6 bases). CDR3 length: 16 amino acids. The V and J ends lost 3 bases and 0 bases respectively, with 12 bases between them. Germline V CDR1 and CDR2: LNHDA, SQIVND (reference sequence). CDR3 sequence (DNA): TGTGCCAGTAGTATTACGGGACACCACTCCTACAATGAGCAGTTCTTC. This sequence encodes CASSITGHHSYNEQFF.

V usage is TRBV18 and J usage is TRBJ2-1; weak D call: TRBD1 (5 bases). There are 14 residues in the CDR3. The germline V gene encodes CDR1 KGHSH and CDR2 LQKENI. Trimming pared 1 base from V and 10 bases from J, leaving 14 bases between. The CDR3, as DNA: TGTGCCAGCTCACCACTAAGGGGTGTCTACGAGCAGTTCTTC. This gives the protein CASSPLRGVYEQFF.

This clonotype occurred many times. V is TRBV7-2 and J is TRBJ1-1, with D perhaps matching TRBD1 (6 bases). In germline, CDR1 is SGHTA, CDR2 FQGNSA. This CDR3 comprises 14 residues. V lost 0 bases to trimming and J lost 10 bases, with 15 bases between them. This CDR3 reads CASSLATRTVPAFF. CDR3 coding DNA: TGTGCCAGCAGCTTAGCTACCCGGACAGTCCCAGCTTTCTTT.

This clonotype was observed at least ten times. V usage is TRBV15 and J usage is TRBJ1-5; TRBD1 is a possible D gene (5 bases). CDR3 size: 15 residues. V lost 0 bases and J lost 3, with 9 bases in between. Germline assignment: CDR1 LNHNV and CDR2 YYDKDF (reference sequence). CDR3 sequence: CATSREQTDNQPQHF. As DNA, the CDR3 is TGTGCCACCAGCAGAGAACAGACAGACAATCAGCCCCAGCATTTT. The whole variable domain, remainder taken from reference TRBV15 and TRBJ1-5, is DAMVIQNPRYQVTQFGKPVTLSCSQTLNHNVMYWYQQKSSQAPKLLFHYYDKDFNNEADTPDNFQSRRPNTSFCFLDIRSPGLGDTAMYLCATSREQTDNQPQHFGDGTRLSIL.

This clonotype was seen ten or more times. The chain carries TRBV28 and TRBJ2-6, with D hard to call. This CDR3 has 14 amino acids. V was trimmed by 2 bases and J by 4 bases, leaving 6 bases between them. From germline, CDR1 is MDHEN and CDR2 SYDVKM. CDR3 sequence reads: CASSLQTGANVLTF. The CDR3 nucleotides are TGTGCCAGCAGTTTACAGACCGGGGCCAACGTCCTGACTTTC.

CDR3: CASRERTGGTEAFF. In DNA, the CDR3 is TGTGCCAGCAGGGAGAGGACAGGGGGGACTGAAGCTTTCTTT. V usage is TRBV7-9 and J usage is TRBJ1-1, with 10 bases that match TRBD1. The CDR3 is made up of 14 amino acids. Germline assignment: CDR1 SEHNR and CDR2 FQNEAQ (reference sequence). J gave up 5 bases and V 6 bases, and 6 bases lay outside the gene matches.

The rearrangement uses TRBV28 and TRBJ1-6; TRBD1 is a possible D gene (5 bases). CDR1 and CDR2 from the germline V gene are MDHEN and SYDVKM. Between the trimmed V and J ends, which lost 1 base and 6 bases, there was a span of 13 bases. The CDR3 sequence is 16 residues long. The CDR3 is CASSLLAGTGNSPLHF. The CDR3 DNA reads TGTGCCAGCAGTTTATTAGCCGGGACCGGTAATTCACCCCTCCACTTT.

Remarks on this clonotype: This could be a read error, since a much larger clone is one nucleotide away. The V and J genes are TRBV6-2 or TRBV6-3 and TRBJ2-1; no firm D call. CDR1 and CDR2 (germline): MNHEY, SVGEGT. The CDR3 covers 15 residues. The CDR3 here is CASSPASNSYNGQFF. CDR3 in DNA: TGTGCCAGCAGTCCCGCGTCCAACTCCTACAATGGGCAGTTCTTC.

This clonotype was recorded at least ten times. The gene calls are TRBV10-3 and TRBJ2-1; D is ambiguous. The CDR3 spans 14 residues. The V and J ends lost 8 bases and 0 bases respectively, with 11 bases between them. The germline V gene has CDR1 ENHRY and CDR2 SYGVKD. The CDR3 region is CAISRLVSYNEQFF. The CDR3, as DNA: TGTGCCATCTCCCGGCTAGTCTCCTACAATGAGCAGTTCTTC.

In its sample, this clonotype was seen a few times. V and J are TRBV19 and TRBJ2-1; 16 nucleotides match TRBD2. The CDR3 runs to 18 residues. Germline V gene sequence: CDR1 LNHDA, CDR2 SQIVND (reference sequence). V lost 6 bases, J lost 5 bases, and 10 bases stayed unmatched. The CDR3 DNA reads TGTGCCAGTAGGGGACTAGCGGGAGGGCGATCTCTAAACAATGAGCAGTTCTTC. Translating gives CASRGLAGGRSLNNEQFF.

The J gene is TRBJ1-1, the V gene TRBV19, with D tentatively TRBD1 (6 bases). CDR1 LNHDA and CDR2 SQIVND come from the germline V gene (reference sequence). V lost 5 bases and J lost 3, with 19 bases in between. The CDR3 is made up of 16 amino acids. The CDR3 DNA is TGTGCCAGTAGTCTCGGGTACAGGGTAGGGGACACTGAAGCTTTCTTT. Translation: CASSLGYRVGDTEAFF.

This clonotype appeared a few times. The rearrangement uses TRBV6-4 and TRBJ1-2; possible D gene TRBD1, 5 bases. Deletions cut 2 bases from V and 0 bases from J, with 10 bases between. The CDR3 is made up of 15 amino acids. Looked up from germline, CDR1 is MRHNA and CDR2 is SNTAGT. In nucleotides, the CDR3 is TGTGCCAGCAGTGACGGGGGGACCGCTAACTATGGCTACACCTTC. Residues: CASSDGGTANYGYTF.